This entry lists 26 T cell receptor beta chains sequenced from one sample in a study of shared clonotypes between healthy human individuals. The table came from immunoSEQ multiplex PCR; TCRdb's copy has only in-frame clones and leaves some out. The profile covers 550,000 to 750,000 clones, with around 92% appearing a single time and 24% taken by the ten largest. Naive CD8 isolation took CD45RO-negative cells positively selected for CCR7 and excluded terminally differentiated effector memory CD45RA+ cells. Sample: naive CD8+ T cells sorted from blood. These TCRs come from a man aged 25 to 40 in good health.

The V and J genes are TRBV7-3 and TRBJ2-7, with 9 bases lining up with TRBD1. CDR1 and CDR2 (germline): SGHTA, FQGTGA. The CDR3 consists of 15 residues. The trim removed 5 bases at V and 3 bases at J, leaving 8 bases unmatched. The CDR3: CASSITGGAVYEQYF. CDR3 coding DNA: TGTGCCAGCAGCATTACAGGGGGCGCCGTCTACGAGCAGTACTTC. The whole variable domain, filled in from reference TRBV7-3 and TRBJ2-7, reads GAGVSQTPSNKVTEKGKYVELRCDPISGHTALYWYRQSLGQGPEFLIYFQGTGAADDSGLPNDRFFAVRPEGSVSTLKIQRTERGDSAVYLCASSITGGAVYEQYFGPGTRLTVT.

V gene TRBV28 combines with J gene TRBJ2-3, with D hard to call. The CDR3 is 16 amino acids. Per germline, CDR1 MDHEN and CDR2 SYDVKM. The V end lost 3 bases, the J end lost 0 bases, and 13 bases lay between the germline ends. CDR3 in amino acids: CASSFLQAASTDTQYF. The CDR3 DNA is TGTGCCAGCAGTTTCCTCCAGGCAGCTAGCACAGATACGCAGTATTTT.

V usage is TRBV19 and J usage is TRBJ2-1; D possibly corresponds to TRBD1 (5 bases). This CDR3 is built from 16 residues. Germline-derived CDR1 and CDR2 are LNHDA and SQIVND (reference sequence). With 3 bases removed from V and 8 bases from J, the gap between germline ends came to 20 bases. The DNA for the CDR3 is TGTGCCAGTAGTATTACCCCGGGCCAGGGTAGGGATGAGCAGTTCTTC. Translation gives CASSITPGQGRDEQFF.

The V and J genes are TRBV27 and TRBJ1-1; D is undetermined. V gave up 1 base and J gave up 0 bases, with 9 bases separating them. Germline V gives CDR1 MNHEY, CDR2 SMNVEV (reference sequence). There are 15 residues in the CDR3. The DNA of the CDR3 is TGTGCCAGCAGTTTATTCGGCGGACTGAACACTGAAGCTTTCTTT. Protein product: CASSLFGGLNTEAFF.

This clone has just one count. The CDR3 spells CASSLDIMSAGTDTQYF. As DNA, the CDR3 is TGTGCCAGCAGCTTAGATATAATGTCGGCCGGCACAGATACGCAGTATTTT. The V and J genes are TRBV11-2 and TRBJ2-3; no clear D gene. V was clipped by 0 bases and J by 1 base, with 14 bases between them. The CDR3 length is 17 residues. Per the germline V gene, CDR1 is SGHAT and CDR2 is FQNNGV.

This chain uses TRBV27 with TRBJ2-7, with 8 positions matching TRBD2. Germline lookup yields CDR1 MNHEY and CDR2 SMNVEV (reference sequence). The CDR3 contains 16 residues. Germline trimming cut 0 bases from V and 1 base from J; bases unmatched to any gene: 5. The CDR3 DNA reads TGTGCCAGCAGTTTATCGAAAGTAGCGGGGTCCTACGAGCAGTACTTC. Translating it yields CASSLSKVAGSYEQYF.

The chain carries TRBV7-8 and TRBJ2-1; TRBD2 agrees at 10 bases. Trimming removed 4 bases from V and 8 bases from J; junction bases left unmatched: 8. CDR1 SGHVS and CDR2 FQNEAQ come from the germline V gene. The CDR3 length is 15 residues. In DNA form, the CDR3 reads TGTGCCAGCAGCTATCTAGCGGGAGACGCATATGAGCAGTTCTTC. Amino acid sequence: CASSYLAGDAYEQFF.

To note about this clone: Other DNA sequences in this sample translate to the same CDR3. The V and J genes are TRBV29-1 and TRBJ2-2, with D possibly TRBD2 on 5 matching bases. The CDR3 is 12 amino acids. V was trimmed by 1 base and J by 5 bases, leaving 5 bases between them. From germline, CDR1 is SQVTM and CDR2 ANQGSEA. CDR3 nucleotide sequence: TGCAGCGTTGAAGGCGGGACCGGGGAGCTGTTTTTT. Amino acids: CSVEGGTGELFF.

The count of this clone is one. The chain carries TRBV13 and TRBJ2-5, with D unclear. The CDR3 totals 12 residues. The germline CDR1 and CDR2 sequences are PRHDT and FYEKMQ (reference sequence). V shed 0 bases and J shed 7 bases, with 6 bases lying between them. CDR3 protein: CASSLGRATQYF. The CDR3 DNA reads as TGTGCCAGCAGCTTAGGCCGGGCGACCCAGTACTTC.

The gene calls are TRBV21-1 and TRBJ2-2; TRBD1, the table's D call, was not compared with the DNA. TRBV21-1 is described as a pseudogene. The CDR3 runs to 15 residues. The CDR3 DNA reads as TGTGCCAGCAGCAAGGCCCCTGGGCACGCCGGGGAGCTGTTTTTT. Residues: CASSKAPGHAGELFF.

The chain carries TRBV7-9 and TRBJ1-1; D call uncertain. With 2 bases removed from V and 8 bases from J, the gap between germline ends came to 9 bases. The CDR3 is made up of 12 amino acids. The germline V gene has CDR1 SEHNR and CDR2 FQNEAQ (reference sequence). Written as DNA, the CDR3 is TGTGCCAGCAGCTTACTGAGCCCGGAAGCTTTCTTT. Its translation: CASSLLSPEAFF.

The rearrangement uses TRBV11-2 and TRBJ2-7; 11 nucleotides agree with TRBD1. The CDR3 loop spans 14 amino acids. Germline V gene sequence: CDR1 SGHAT, CDR2 FQNNGV. The V gene end was trimmed by 8 bases and the J gene end by 7 bases; junction bases not matched to a gene: 10. As DNA, the CDR3 is TGTGCCAGCGGATGGGGACAGGGGGTTTTAGAGCAGTACTTC. Residues: CASGWGQGVLEQYF.

The chain has TRBV5-6 and TRBJ2-7, with D possibly being TRBD2 (6 bases). Per the germline V gene, CDR1 is SGHDT and CDR2 is YYEEEE. The V end lost 0 bases, the J end lost 2 bases, and 12 bases lay between the germline ends. There are 15 residues in the CDR3. CDR3 amino acids: CASSLGGLVAYEQYF. CDR3 bases: TGTGCCAGCAGCTTGGGGGGACTCGTAGCCTACGAGCAGTACTTC.

J is TRBJ2-7 and V is TRBV29-1, with D tentatively TRBD1 (5 bases). The CDR3 is 14 residues long. The V end lost 2 bases, the J end lost 2 bases, and 13 bases lay between the germline ends. The germline gives CDR1 SQVTM, CDR2 ANQGSEA. CDR3 protein: CSVERRAGPYEQYF. The CDR3 coding sequence is TGCAGCGTTGAACGCAGGGCCGGGCCCTACGAGCAGTACTTC.

The CDR3 region has the DNA TGTGCCAGCCAAAACGGGCCTCACAATGAGCAGTTCTTC. It specifies CASQNGPHNEQFF. V is TRBV6-5 and J is TRBJ2-1; D not certain. Per the germline V gene, CDR1 is MNHEY and CDR2 is SVGAGI. V lost 8 bases and J 5 bases, leaving 13 bases between the germline ends. The CDR3 has 13 amino acids.

For the CDR3, the DNA is TGTGCCAGCGGGCGGGAGGGCCGTGAGCAGTTCTTC. This gives the protein CASGREGREQFF. The chain has TRBV7-6 and TRBJ2-1; 9 bases fit TRBD2. The CDR3 is 12 amino acids. Germline V gene lookup returns CDR1 SGHVS and CDR2 FNYEAQ. The junction had 5 bases not matched to a gene; V was cut back by 8 bases and J by 9 bases.

This clone was recorded only once. V and J are TRBV11-2 and TRBJ2-7; 15 nucleotides line up with TRBD2. The V gene end was trimmed by 6 bases and the J gene end by 1 base; junction bases not matched to a gene: 7. The CDR3 is 17 residues long. Germline V gene lookup returns CDR1 SGHAT and CDR2 FQNNGV. CDR3 coding DNA: TGTGCCAGCAGTGGACTAGCGGGAGGGCCTAGGTCCTACGAGCAGTACTTC. Its protein is CASSGLAGGPRSYEQYF.

Of note for this clone: This sample also contains other DNA sequences that code for the same CDR3. The chain couples TRBV4-1 to TRBJ2-7; TRBD1 is a possible D gene (6 bases). The germline gives CDR1 MGHRA, CDR2 YSYEKL. CDR3 length: 14 residues. The V end was cut by 0 bases, the J end by 4 bases, with 10 bases between. The CDR3 DNA reads as TGCGCCAGCAGCCAAGACAGGGGCGGGTACGAGCAGTACTTC. Its translation is CASSQDRGGYEQYF.

The chain is built from TRBV11-2 and TRBJ2-1, with no clear D. Germline loops: CDR1 SGHAT, CDR2 FQNNGV. The CDR3 totals 12 residues. The ends were cut back, 8 bases at V and 6 bases at J, with 11 bases in the middle. CDR3 DNA sequence: TGTGCCAGCTTCAGGTCTAGCAATGAGCAGTTCTTC. Protein sequence: CASFRSSNEQFF.

The rearrangement uses TRBV5-8 and TRBJ2-3; the D is unclear. Germline lookup yields CDR1 SGHTS and CDR2 YDEGEE. V lost 1 base, J lost 0 bases, and 9 bases lay in between. The length of the CDR3 is 15 residues. The DNA of the CDR3 is TGTGCCAGCAGCTTGTGGCTGGGTAGCACAGATACGCAGTATTTT. Its protein product is CASSLWLGSTDTQYF. Variable domain in full (rest from reference TRBV5-8 and TRBJ2-3): EAGVTQSPTHLIKTRGQQATLRCSPISGHTSVYWYQQALGLGLQFLLWYDEGEERNRGNFPPRFSGRQFPNYSSELNVNALELEDSALYLCASSLWLGSTDTQYFGPGTRLTVL.

The chain has TRBV7-8 and TRBJ2-3, with TRBD1 identical over 8 bases. J was trimmed by 6 bases and V by 5 bases; bases with no gene match: 22. The CDR3 runs to 19 residues. Germline CDR1 and CDR2: SGHVS and FQNEAQ. As DNA, the CDR3 is TGTGCCAGCAGCCTTAGCTCTTACAGGGGGAGTCCAGAATTTGATACGCAGTATTTT. It is translated as CASSLSSYRGSPEFDTQYF.

This chain uses TRBV14 with TRBJ2-1, with 7 bases fitting TRBD1. Germline assignment: CDR1 SGHDN and CDR2 FVKESK. The CDR3 is made up of 13 amino acids. Trimming removed 3 bases from V and 10 bases from J; junction bases left unmatched: 6. In nucleotides, the CDR3 is TGTGCCAGCAGCCAGACAGGGTTAGGGGAGCAGTTCTTC. It is translated as CASSQTGLGEQFF.

This rearrangement joins TRBV7-9 to TRBJ2-7; perhaps TRBD2 as D (5 bases). Trimming cost V 9 bases and J 0 bases, with 9 bases left between them. CDR1 SEHNR and CDR2 FQNEAQ come from the germline V gene (reference sequence). The CDR3 is 12 amino acids. CDR3 sequence reads: CASAGLSYEQYF. CDR3 in DNA: TGTGCCAGTGCAGGACTCTCCTACGAGCAGTACTTC.

This clone was detected once. CDR3 sequence reads: CASSPHPGLVGETQYF. CDR3 DNA sequence: TGTGCCAGCAGCCCCCACCCGGGACTAGTGGGGGAGACCCAGTACTTC. The rearrangement uses TRBV9 and TRBJ2-5, with TRBD2 matching 8 bases. CDR1 and CDR2 (germline): SGDLS, YYNGEE. The V gene end was trimmed by 4 bases and the J gene end by 5 bases; junction bases not matched to a gene: 13. CDR3 length: 16 residues.

The CDR3 region has the DNA TGTGCCAGCAGCTTCACGGGCCACGGGGGCCCAGATACGCAGTATTTT. It is translated as CASSFTGHGGPDTQYF. The chain is built from TRBV7-9 and TRBJ2-3, with D perhaps being TRBD1 or TRBD2 (6 bases each). V was clipped by 3 bases and J by 4 bases, with 17 bases between them. The CDR3 extends over 16 amino acids. The germline CDR1 and CDR2 sequences are SEHNR and FQNEAQ (reference sequence). Variable domain in full (rest from reference TRBV7-9 and TRBJ2-3): DTGVSQNPRHKITKRGQNVTFRCDPISEHNRLYWYRQTLGQGPEFLTYFQNEAQLEKSRLLSDRFSAERPKGSFSTLEIQRTEQGDSAMYLCASSFTGHGGPDTQYFGPGTRLTVL.

The chain joins TRBV5-5 to TRBJ2-4, with D perhaps matching TRBD2 (6 bases). CDR3 length: 17 amino acids. In germline, CDR1 is SGHKS, CDR2 YYEKEE (reference sequence). Deletions cut 4 bases from V and 0 bases from J, with 17 bases between. CDR3 loop: CASSAPARGEAKNIQYF. CDR3 DNA sequence: TGTGCCAGCAGCGCCCCTGCGCGGGGCGAAGCCAAAAACATTCAGTACTTC.